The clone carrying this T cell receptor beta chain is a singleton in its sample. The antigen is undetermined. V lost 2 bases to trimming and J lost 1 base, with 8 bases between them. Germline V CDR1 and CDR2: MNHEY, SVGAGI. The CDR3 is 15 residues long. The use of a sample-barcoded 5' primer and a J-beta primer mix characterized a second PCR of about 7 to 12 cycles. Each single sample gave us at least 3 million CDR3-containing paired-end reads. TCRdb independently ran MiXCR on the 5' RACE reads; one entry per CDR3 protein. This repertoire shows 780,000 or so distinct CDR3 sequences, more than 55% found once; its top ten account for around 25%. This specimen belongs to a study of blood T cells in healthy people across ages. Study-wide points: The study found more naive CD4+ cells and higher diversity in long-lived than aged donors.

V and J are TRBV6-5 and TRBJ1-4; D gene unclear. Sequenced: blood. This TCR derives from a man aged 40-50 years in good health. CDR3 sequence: CASSYGTRTNEKLFF. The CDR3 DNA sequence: TGTGCCAGCAGTTACGGAACAAGAACTAATGAAAAACTGTTTTTT.